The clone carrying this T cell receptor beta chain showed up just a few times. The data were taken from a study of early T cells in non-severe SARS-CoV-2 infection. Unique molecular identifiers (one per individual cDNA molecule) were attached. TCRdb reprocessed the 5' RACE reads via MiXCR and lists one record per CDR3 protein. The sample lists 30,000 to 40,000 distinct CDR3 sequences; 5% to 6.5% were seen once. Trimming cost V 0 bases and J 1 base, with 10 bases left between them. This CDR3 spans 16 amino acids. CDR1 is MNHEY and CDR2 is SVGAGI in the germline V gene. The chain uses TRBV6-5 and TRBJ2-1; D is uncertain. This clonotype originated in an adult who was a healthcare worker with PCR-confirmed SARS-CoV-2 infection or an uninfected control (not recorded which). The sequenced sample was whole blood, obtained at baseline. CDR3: CASSYSRPPSYNEQFF. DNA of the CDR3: TGTGCCAGCAGTTACTCGAGACCTCCTTCCTACAATGAGCAGTTCTTC.